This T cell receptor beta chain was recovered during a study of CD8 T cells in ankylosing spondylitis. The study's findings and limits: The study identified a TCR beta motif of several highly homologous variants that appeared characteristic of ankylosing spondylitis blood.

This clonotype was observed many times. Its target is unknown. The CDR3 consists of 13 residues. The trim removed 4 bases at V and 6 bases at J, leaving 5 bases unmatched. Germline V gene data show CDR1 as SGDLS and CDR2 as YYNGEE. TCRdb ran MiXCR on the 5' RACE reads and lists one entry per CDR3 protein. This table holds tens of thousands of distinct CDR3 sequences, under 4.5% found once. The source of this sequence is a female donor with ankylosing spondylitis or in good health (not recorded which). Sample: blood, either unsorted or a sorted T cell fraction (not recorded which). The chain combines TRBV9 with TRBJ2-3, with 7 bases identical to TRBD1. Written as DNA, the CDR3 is TGTGCCAGCAGCACCTACAGGGGTGATACGCAGTATTTT. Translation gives CASSTYRGDTQYF.